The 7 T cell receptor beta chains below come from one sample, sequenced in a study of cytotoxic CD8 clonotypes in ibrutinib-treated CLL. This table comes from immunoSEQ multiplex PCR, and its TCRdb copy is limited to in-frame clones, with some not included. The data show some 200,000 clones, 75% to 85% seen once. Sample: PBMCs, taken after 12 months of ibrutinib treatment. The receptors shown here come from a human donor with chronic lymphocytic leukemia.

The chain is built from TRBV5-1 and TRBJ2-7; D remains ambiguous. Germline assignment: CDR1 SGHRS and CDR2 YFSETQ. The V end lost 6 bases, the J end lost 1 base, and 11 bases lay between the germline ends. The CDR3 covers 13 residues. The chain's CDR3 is CASTSGFSYEQYF. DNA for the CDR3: TGCGCCAGCACCTCGGGTTTTTCCTACGAGCAGTACTTC.

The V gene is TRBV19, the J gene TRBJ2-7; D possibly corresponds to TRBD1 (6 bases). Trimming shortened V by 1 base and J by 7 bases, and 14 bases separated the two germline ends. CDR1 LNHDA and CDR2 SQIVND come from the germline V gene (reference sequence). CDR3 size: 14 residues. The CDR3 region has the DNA TGTGCCAGTAGTATAGGGGTCAGGGGTGAAGAGCAGTACTTC. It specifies CASSIGVRGEEQYF.

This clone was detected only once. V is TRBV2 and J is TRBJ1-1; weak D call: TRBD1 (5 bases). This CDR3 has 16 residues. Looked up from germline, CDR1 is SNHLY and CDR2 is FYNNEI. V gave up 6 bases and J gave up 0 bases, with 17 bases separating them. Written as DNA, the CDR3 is TGTGCCAGCAGCCCCGTGGAGTTGGGGGTGAACACTGAAGCTTTCTTT. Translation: CASSPVELGVNTEAFF.

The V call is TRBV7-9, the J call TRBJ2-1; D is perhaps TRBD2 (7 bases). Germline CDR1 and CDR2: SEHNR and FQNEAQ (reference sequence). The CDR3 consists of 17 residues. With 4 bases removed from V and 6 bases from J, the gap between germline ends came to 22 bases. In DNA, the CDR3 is TGTGCCAGCAGCTCCCTCTCAACAGGGAGGGAGAGCAATGAGCAGTTCTTC. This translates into CASSSLSTGRESNEQFF.

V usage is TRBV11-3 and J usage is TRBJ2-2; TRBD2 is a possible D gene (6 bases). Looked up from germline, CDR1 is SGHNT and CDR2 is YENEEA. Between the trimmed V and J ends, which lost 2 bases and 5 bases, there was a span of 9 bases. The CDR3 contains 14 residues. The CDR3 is CASSLFGGTGELFF. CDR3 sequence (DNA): TGTGCCAGCAGCTTATTCGGGGGAACCGGGGAGCTGTTTTTT.

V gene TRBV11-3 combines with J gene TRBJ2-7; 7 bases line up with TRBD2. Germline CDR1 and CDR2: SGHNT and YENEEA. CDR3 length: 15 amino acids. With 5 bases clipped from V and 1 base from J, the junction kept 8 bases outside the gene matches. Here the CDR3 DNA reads TGTGCCAGCAGCCTGGCGGGAGAAGGTTCCTACGAGCAGTACTTC. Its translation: CASSLAGEGSYEQYF.

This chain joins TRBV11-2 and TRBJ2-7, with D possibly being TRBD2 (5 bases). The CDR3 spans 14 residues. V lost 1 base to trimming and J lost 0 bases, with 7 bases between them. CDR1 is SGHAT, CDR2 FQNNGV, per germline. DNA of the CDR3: TGTGCCAGCAGCTTAGGGCTAGCCTCCTACGAGCAGTACTTC. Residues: CASSLGLASYEQYF.